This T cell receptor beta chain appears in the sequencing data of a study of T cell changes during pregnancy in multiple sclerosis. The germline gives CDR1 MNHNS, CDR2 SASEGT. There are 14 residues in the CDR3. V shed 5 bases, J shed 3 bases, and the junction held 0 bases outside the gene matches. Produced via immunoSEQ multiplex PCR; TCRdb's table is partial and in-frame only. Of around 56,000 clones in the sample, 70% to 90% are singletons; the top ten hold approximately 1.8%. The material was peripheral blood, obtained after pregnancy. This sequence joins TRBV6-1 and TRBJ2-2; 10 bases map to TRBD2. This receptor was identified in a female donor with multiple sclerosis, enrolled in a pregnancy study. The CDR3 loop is CASSLAGDTGELFF. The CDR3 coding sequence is TGTGCCAGCAGTCTAGCGGGGGACACCGGGGAGCTGTTTTTT.